Below are 10 T cell receptor beta chains sequenced from a single sample in a study of Ad26.COV2.S vaccination and SARS-CoV-2 variants. Clones were read by immunoSEQ multiplex PCR, and TCRdb kept only the in-frame ones, dropping some. This sample has some 400,000 clones, with 89% found just once. Indicated treatment: approximately 18 received Ad26.COV2.S at low or high dose, single or two shots; five or six received placebo; per-sample allocation not given. Specimen acquisition occurred on day 63 following the initial vaccine or placebo injection. The sequencing here drew on peripheral blood, taken in a trial of Ad26.COV2.S vaccine versus placebo. The receptor source for this set is a person aged 18-60 years who received the Ad26.COV2.S COVID-19 vaccine or a placebo.

The chain has TRBV28 and TRBJ2-7; TRBD1 aligns across 11 bases. This CDR3 is 15 amino acids long. CDR1 and CDR2 from the germline V gene are MDHEN and SYDVKM. V lost 6 bases, J lost 3 bases, and 7 bases stayed unmatched. The CDR3 DNA is TGTGCCAGCAGCTTGGGACAGGGGGGATTCTACGAGCAGTACTTC. Protein sequence: CASSLGQGGFYEQYF.

This clone was counted once. The chain combines TRBV5-1 with TRBJ1-1; D possibly corresponds to TRBD1 (5 bases). Germline CDR1 reads SGHRS; CDR2 reads YFSETQ. V lost 6 bases and J lost 1, with 10 bases in between. The CDR3 consists of 13 residues. The CDR3 DNA is TGCGCCAGCAAGGCACAGGCGAACACTGAAGCTTTCTTT. Its protein is CASKAQANTEAFF.

The chain joins TRBV29-1 to TRBJ2-7; D perhaps matches TRBD2 (7 bases). The CDR3 is 14 residues long. Trimming removed 6 bases from V and 7 bases from J, with 22 bases in between. Germline assignment: CDR1 SQVTM and CDR2 ANQGSEA. This CDR3 reads CSVGGGAWAREQYF. CDR3 bases: TGCAGCGTGGGGGGGGGCGCATGGGCTCGGGAGCAGTACTTC.

V and J are TRBV10-3 and TRBJ2-5; TRBD1 matches 7 bases. There are 15 residues in the CDR3. Germline V gives CDR1 ENHRY, CDR2 SYGVKD. J gave up 4 bases and V 8 bases, and 13 bases lay outside the gene matches. The chain's CDR3 is CAIGPRQGQGETQYF. The DNA for the CDR3 is TGTGCCATCGGACCTCGACAGGGTCAGGGAGAGACCCAGTACTTC.

V is TRBV30 and J is TRBJ1-3; 8 bases agree with TRBD1. Per germline, CDR1 GTSNPN and CDR2 SVGIG (reference sequence). The CDR3 sequence is 16 residues long. The CDR3 DNA sequence: TGTCAACCCGGGACAGGACTTACTGCTGCTGGAAACACCATATATTTT. Its protein is CQPGTGLTAAGNTIYF.

The count of this clone is one. The chain uses TRBV6-6 and TRBJ2-7, with D perhaps matching TRBD2 (5 bases). The V gene's germline CDR1 is MNHNY and CDR2 SVGAGI (reference sequence). The germline V and J ends were trimmed by 3 bases and 5 bases, with 20 bases remaining between them. This CDR3 spans 16 amino acids. This chain's CDR3 is CASSYIGGYVDDEQYF. The DNA of the CDR3 is TGTGCCAGCAGTTATATCGGCGGGTATGTCGACGACGAGCAGTACTTC.

V is TRBV14 and J is TRBJ2-5; TRBD1 agrees at 11 bases. V trimming: 4 bases; J trimming: 4 bases; junction bases outside the gene matches: 2. In germline, CDR1 is SGHDN, CDR2 FVKESK. There are 14 residues in the CDR3. CDR3 loop: CASSPGTGGETQYF. The CDR3 DNA reads TGTGCCAGCAGCCCCGGGACAGGGGGAGAGACCCAGTACTTC.

This chain uses TRBV29-1 with TRBJ2-3, with D possibly being TRBD1 or TRBD2 (5 bases each). The CDR3 contains 12 residues. Germline V gene data show CDR1 as SQVTM and CDR2 as ANQGSEA. With 6 bases removed from V and 5 bases from J, the gap between germline ends came to 12 bases. The CDR3 sequence is CSVHLGVDTQYF. DNA of the CDR3: TGCAGCGTCCACTTGGGGGTAGATACGCAGTATTTT.

V is TRBV7-3 and J is TRBJ2-3; D might be TRBD1 or TRBD2, each matching 5 bases. Trimming stripped 5 bases from V and 5 bases from J, with 11 bases between. The CDR3 runs 13 residues. CDR1 SGHTA and CDR2 FQGTGA come from the germline V gene. The DNA of the CDR3 is TGTGCCAGCAGCCACGCTGGGGGAGATACGCAGTATTTT. This codes for CASSHAGGDTQYF.

The rearrangement joins TRBV21-1 to TRBJ1-6; the D call of TRBD1 is as the table states it, not checked on the DNA. TRBV21-1 is a known pseudogene. This CDR3 spans 18 amino acids. CDR3 in amino acids: CASSKYALTGDYNSPLHF. As DNA, the CDR3 is TGTGCCAGCAGCAAATACGCTCTGACAGGGGATTATAATTCACCCCTCCACTTT.